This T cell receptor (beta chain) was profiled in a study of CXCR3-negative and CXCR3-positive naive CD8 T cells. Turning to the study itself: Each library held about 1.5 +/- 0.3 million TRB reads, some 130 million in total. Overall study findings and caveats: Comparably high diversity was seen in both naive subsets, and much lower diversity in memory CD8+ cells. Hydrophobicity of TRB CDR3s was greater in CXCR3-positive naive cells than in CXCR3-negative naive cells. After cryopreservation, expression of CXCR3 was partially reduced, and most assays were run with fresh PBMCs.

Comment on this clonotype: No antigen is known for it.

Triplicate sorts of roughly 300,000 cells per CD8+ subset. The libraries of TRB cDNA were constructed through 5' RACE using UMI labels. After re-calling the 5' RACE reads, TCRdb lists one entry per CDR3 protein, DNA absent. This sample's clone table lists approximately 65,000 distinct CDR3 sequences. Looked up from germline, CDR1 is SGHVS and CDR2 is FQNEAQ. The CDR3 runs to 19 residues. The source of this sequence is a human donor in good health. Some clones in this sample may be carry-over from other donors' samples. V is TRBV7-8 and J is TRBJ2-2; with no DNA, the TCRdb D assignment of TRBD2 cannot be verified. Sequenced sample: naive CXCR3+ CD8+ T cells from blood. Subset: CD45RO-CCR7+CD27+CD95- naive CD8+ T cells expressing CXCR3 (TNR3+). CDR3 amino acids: CASSFPRTSGGANTGELFF.